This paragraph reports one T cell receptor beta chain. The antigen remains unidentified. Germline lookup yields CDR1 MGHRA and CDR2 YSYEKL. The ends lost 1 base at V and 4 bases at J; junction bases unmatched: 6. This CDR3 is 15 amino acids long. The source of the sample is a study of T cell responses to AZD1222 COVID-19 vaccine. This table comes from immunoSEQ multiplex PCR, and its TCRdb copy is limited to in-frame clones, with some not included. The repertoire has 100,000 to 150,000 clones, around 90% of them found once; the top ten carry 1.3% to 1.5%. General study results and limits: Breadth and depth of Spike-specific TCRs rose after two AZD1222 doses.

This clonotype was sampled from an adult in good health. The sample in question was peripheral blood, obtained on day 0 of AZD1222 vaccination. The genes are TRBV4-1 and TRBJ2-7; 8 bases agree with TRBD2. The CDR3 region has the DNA TGCGCCAGCAGCCAAGCTTCGGGGGGGCTGTACGAGCAGTACTTC. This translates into CASSQASGGLYEQYF.